This T cell receptor beta chain was identified during a study of T-cell memory formation after mild COVID-19. On the study more broadly: Each donor largely had its own TCR clusters. Study results and limitations: Most CD4+ clones that shrank were in CM and EM, while CD8+ ones turned up in EMRA. Memory sampled before infection contained some responding clones, suggesting cross-reactive memory joined.

TCRdb reprocessed the 5' RACE reads via MiXCR and lists one record per CDR3 protein. Here the sample spans 250,000 to 350,000 distinct CDR3 sequences, 15% to 20% being singletons. In this sample, this clonotype turned up many times. The antigen is not known. One end of the junction is discordant with germline, which a read error may explain. The sample taken for sequencing was PBMCs or a T cell subset sorted from them (not recorded which). The receptor's source is a young man who had mild COVID-19 (a few samples of this study predate the infection). Cell type and time point are not known.

CDR3: CASSFQETQYF. CDR3 nucleotides: TGTGCCAGCAGCTTTCAAGAGACCCAGTACTTC. V and J are TRBV5-1 and TRBJ2-5, with no clear D. CDR1 is SGHRS and CDR2 is YFSETQ in the germline V gene. The CDR3 totals 11 residues. The full variable domain, its missing parts supplied by reference TRBV5-1 and TRBJ2-5, is KAGVTQTPRYLIKTRGQQVTLSCSPISGHRSVSWYQQTPGQGLQFLFEYFSETQRNKGNFPGRFSGRQFSNSRSEMNVSTLELGDSALYLCASSFQETQYFGPGTRLLVL.